These T cell receptor beta chains were read from a single sample in a study of T cell responses to AZD1222 COVID-19 vaccine. Measured with immunoSEQ multiplex PCR; TCRdb has only the in-frame clones, and not every one. The sample lists 80,000 to 130,000 clones; approximately 87% were seen once. Sequencing was performed on peripheral blood, taken on day 0 of AZD1222 vaccination. These receptors originate from an adult in good health. CDR3s include the opening cysteine and the closing phenylalanine or tryptophan. D genes are given only for firm matches. Size tells how often a clone was seen (once, few, many) or the class of an expanded clone, and some rows leave it out.

D gene,clone size,V gene,J gene,CDR3 DNA,CDR3 protein
-,-,TRBV7-8,TRBJ2-2,TGTGCCAGCAGCTTAGGGGGGGTAGATGGGCTGTTTTTT,CASSLGGVDGLFF
-,-,TRBV7-2,TRBJ2-6,TGTGCCAGCAGCTTATTAGGGGACTCTGGGGCCAACGTCCTGACTTTC,CASSLLGDSGANVLTF
-,-,TRBV5-1,TRBJ1-2,TGCGCCAGCAGCTTGGTAGGGGGGAACTATGGCTACACCTTC,CASSLVGGNYGYTF
-,-,TRBV7-3,TRBJ2-1,TGTGCCAGCAGCTTGGGGCGGGGATACAATGAGCAGTTCTTC,CASSLGRGYNEQFF
TRBD1,-,TRBV4-1,TRBJ1-2,TGCGCCAGCAGCCAAGGCAAGGGGGCAAGTGGCTACACCTTC,CASSQGKGASGYTF
-,-,TRBV5-6,TRBJ1-6,TGTGCCAGCAGCTTCGGCAATAAATGGGTCAATTCACCCCTCCACTTT,CASSFGNKWVNSPLHF
-,-,TRBV7-9,TRBJ1-2,TGTGCCAGCAGCTCACTTTGGACAGAAAGCGGCTACACCTTC,CASSSLWTESGYTF
-,-,TRBV4-3,TRBJ2-6,TGCGCCAGCAGCCAAGCGGGCCAAGGAGGGGCCAACGTCCTGACTTTC,CASSQAGQGGANVLTF
-,-,TRBV4-2,TRBJ2-3,TGTGCCAGCAGCCCTTTTAGGAGCACAGATACGCAGTATTTT,CASSPFRSTDTQYF
-,-,TRBV14,TRBJ1-2,TGTGCCAGCAGCCAGGACACGTCCTATGGCTACACCTTC,CASSQDTSYGYTF
-,few,TRBV28,TRBJ1-1,TGTGCCAGCAAGGGGCCCCTGGGGGGGACGACTTTCTTT,CASKGPLGGTTFF
-,-,TRBV12-3/TRBV12-4,TRBJ1-1,TGTGCCAGCAGTCAGACTCAGAACACTGAAGCTTTCTTT,CASSQTQNTEAFF
TRBD2,-,TRBV18,TRBJ2-1,TGTGCCAGCTCACCCCTCCGTGGGGGGGGCAATGAGCAGTTCTTC,CASSPLRGGGNEQFF
TRBD1,-,TRBV30,TRBJ1-2,TGTGCCTGGAGTGCGCCCGGGACAGTCAATGGCTACACCTTC,CAWSAPGTVNGYTF
TRBD1,few,TRBV5-5,TRBJ1-2,TGTGCCAGCAGCATCGGACAGGGGTCTGCATATGGCTACACCTTC,CASSIGQGSAYGYTF
-,-,TRBV6-1,TRBJ1-5,TGTGCCAGCAGTGAAAGTACATATAGCAATCAGCCCCAGCATTTT,CASSESTYSNQPQHF
-,-,TRBV18,TRBJ2-3,TGTGCCAGCTCACCGGAAACGTCTAGCACAGATACGCAGTATTTT,CASSPETSSTDTQYF
-,-,TRBV5-4,TRBJ1-4,TGTGCCAGCAGCTTGGGCGGGGCAACTAATGAAAAACTGTTTTTT,CASSLGGATNEKLFF
TRBD1,few,TRBV7-8,TRBJ2-2,TGTGCCAGCAGCTTAGGGGACAGGGGACGAAACACCGGGGAGCTGTTTTTT,CASSLGDRGRNTGELFF
TRBD2,-,TRBV7-2,TRBJ2-1,TGTGCCAGCAGCCCCAGCGGGGGTCTCTACAATGAGCAGTTCTTC,CASSPSGGLYNEQFF
-,-,TRBV5-1,TRBJ1-2,TGCGCCAGCAGCTGGGCCCGGGACCCTAGCTATGGCTACACCTTC,CASSWARDPSYGYTF
TRBD1,-,TRBV11-2,TRBJ1-1,TGTGCCAGCAGCTTAGATCTCGGGGACAGGGGAAGGAACACTGAAGCTTTCTTT,CASSLDLGDRGRNTEAFF
TRBD2,-,TRBV27,TRBJ2-1,TGTGCCAGCAGTCTTACGGGACTAGCGGGGGTGTTGTTCTTC,CASSLTGLAGVLFF
TRBD1,once,TRBV6-5,TRBJ1-5,TGTGCCAGCAGTTACCAAGGGACAGCTAGCAATCAGCCCCAGCATTTT,CASSYQGTASNQPQHF
TRBD1,few,TRBV7-2,TRBJ2-7,TGTGCCAGCAGCACGGGACAGGGGTTTTACGAGCAGTACTTC,CASSTGQGFYEQYF
-,-,TRBV19,TRBJ1-1,TGTGCCAGTAGTATAGCTATGAACACTGAAGCTTTCTTT,CASSIAMNTEAFF
TRBD1,-,TRBV6-5,TRBJ2-7,TGTGCCAGCAGGCCACGACAGGGGTTCTCCTACGAGCAGTACTTC,CASRPRQGFSYEQYF
-,-,TRBV9,TRBJ2-1,TGTGCCAGCAGCGCCACCGGTCGGTCCCCGGCCTACAATGAGCAGTTCTTC,CASSATGRSPAYNEQFF
-,few,TRBV10-3,TRBJ2-3,TGTGCCATCAGTCCGGGCAGGGGAGGCACAGATACGCAGTATTTT,CAISPGRGGTDTQYF
-,-,TRBV6-5,TRBJ1-1,TGTGCCAGCAGCCCCCCTAGAGCGGGGGGCACTGAAGCTTTCTTT,CASSPPRAGGTEAFF
TRBD1,-,TRBV6-2/TRBV6-3,TRBJ2-5,TGTGCCAGCAGTTATCTGACAGGGGATCGGGAGACCCAGTACTTC,CASSYLTGDRETQYF
-,-,TRBV14,TRBJ1-1,TGTGCCAGCAGCCATTACAAGAACACTGAAGCTTTCTTT,CASSHYKNTEAFF
TRBD2,-,TRBV6-5,TRBJ2-5,TGTGCCAGCAGCCCCACTAGCGGGGGGGAGACCCAGTACTTC,CASSPTSGGETQYF
-,-,TRBV18,TRBJ1-2,TGTGCCAGCTCACCCTCTCAAGGTGGGGGGGTGAATGGCTACACCTTC,CASSPSQGGGVNGYTF
-,-,TRBV9,TRBJ1-6,TGTGCCAGCAGCGTAGCCCCGGACAGACTTTCACCCCTCCACTTT,CASSVAPDRLSPLHF
-,-,TRBV5-1,TRBJ2-7,TGCGCCAGCAGCCCGGGGACGTCGAGCTCCTACGAGCAGTACTTC,CASSPGTSSSYEQYF
-,-,TRBV6-5,TRBJ1-5,TGTGCCAGCAGAATTGAACGGGGTCAGCCCCAGCATTTT,CASRIERGQPQHF
-,-,TRBV20-1,TRBJ1-6,TGCAGTGCTAAGGGGAAAACACCCCTCCACTTT,CSAKGKTPLHF
-,-,TRBV6-2/TRBV6-3,TRBJ1-2,TGTGCCAGCAGCCGATCTACAAGGATGGTCTATGGCTACACCTTC,CASSRSTRMVYGYTF
-,-,TRBV18,TRBJ1-5,TGTGCCAGCTCACCAGGGGGAGATCAGCCCCAGCATTTT,CASSPGGDQPQHF
-,-,TRBV15,TRBJ1-1,TGTGCCACCAGCAGAGACTTTAGGGGAGCTTTCTTT,CATSRDFRGAFF
-,-,TRBV11-1,TRBJ2-3,TGTGCCAGCAGCCTACCAGATACGCAGTATTTT,CASSLPDTQYF
TRBD1,-,TRBV7-9,TRBJ1-2,TGTGCCAGCAGCTCACCCCCCCCTCGGACAGGACCGAATGGCTACACCTTC,CASSSPPPRTGPNGYTF